This T cell receptor beta chain was profiled in a study of lymphopenia after photon versus proton radiotherapy. Some clones are missing from TCRdb's copy, which holds only in-frame ones; the method was immunoSEQ multiplex PCR. The sample contains about 35,000 clones, roughly nine tenths of which appear only once. V was pared by 1 base and J by 2 bases, with 4 bases between. Germline lookup yields CDR1 MNHEY and CDR2 SVGAGI. This CDR3 has 13 amino acids. This receptor was taken from a man in his 60s with cholangiocarcinoma. The chain is built from TRBV6-5 and TRBJ2-3; D not certain. The sample consisted of peripheral blood, taken from a patient treated with photon-based radiotherapy. Here the CDR3 DNA reads TGTGCCAGCAGTTACTTTAACACAGATACGCAGTATTTT. It encodes CASSYFNTDTQYF.